This record covers a single TCR beta chain. These data originate in a study of blood T cell repertoires in COVID-19. For the study at large: Spain, Italy and the United States supplied samples that represented acute and convalescent COVID-19.

Assay used: immunoSEQ multiplex PCR; TCRdb lists only in-frame clones, some missing. The data hold roughly 190,000 clones, with about four fifths observed a single time. This CDR3 is built from 17 residues. Trimming at V came to 4 bases and at J to 0 bases, leaving 5 bases not matched to a gene. Germline V gene lookup returns CDR1 LGHNA and CDR2 YNFKEQ. Participants were aged roughly 18 to 100 years from around 24 US areas. This receptor was taken from a man in his forties or fifties who had recovered from COVID-19. V gene TRBV4-2 combines with J gene TRBJ1-5, with TRBD1 identical over 11 bases. The sequencing input was PBMCs or T cells enriched from blood (not recorded which). The chain's CDR3 is CASSPRGTGGSNQPQHF. CDR3 DNA sequence: TGTGCCAGCAGCCCAAGGGGGACAGGGGGTAGCAATCAGCCCCAGCATTTT.